Listed below are T cell receptor beta chains from one sample, sequenced in a study of T cells after yellow fever vaccination. TCRdb itself ran the 5' RACE reads through MiXCR, one entry per CDR3 protein. The table has 500,000 to 650,000 distinct CDR3 sequences, approximately 13% seen once. Here the sequenced sample was PBMCs, taken on the day of the yellow fever booster vaccination. Receptor source: a man aged 25-40 years who received the YFV17D yellow fever vaccine. Both conserved end residues are part of each CDR3. Fields, in order: clone size, J gene, V gene, D gene, CDR3 DNA, CDR3 protein. D genes are given only for firm matches. Some rows have no size entry. The others give once, few or many, or a class for an expanded clone.

>NA|TRBJ2-7|TRBV27|TRBD2
TGTGCCAGCAGTTCGACCCGACTAGCGGGAGCTGGTGGCGAGCAGTACTTC
CASSSTRLAGAGGEQYF
>few|TRBJ1-4|TRBV5-1|NA
TGCGCCAGCGGAGAAGAAAAACTGTTTTTT
CASGEEKLFF
>few|TRBJ2-5|TRBV5-6|NA
TGTGCCAGCAGCTTCCAGGGTGGTCAGACCCAGTACTTC
CASSFQGGQTQYF
>few|TRBJ1-2|TRBV5-4|NA
TGTGCCAGCAGCTTGGAGGGGAGGAGAGCGTATGGCTACACCTTC
CASSLEGRRAYGYTF
>NA|TRBJ2-1|TRBV20-1|NA
TGCAGTGCTAGACGGGACACCTCCTACAATGAGCAGTTCTTC
CSARRDTSYNEQFF
>few|TRBJ2-7|TRBV6-5|TRBD2
TGTGCCAGCAGGTCGGCACTAGCGGGACGCGAGCAGTACTTC
CASRSALAGREQYF
>NA|TRBJ1-4|TRBV5-1|NA
TGCGCCAGCAGCTTGACAACAGGGTTGGGGGAAAAACTGTTTTTT
CASSLTTGLGEKLFF
>few|TRBJ1-6|TRBV2|NA
TGTGCCAGCAGTGAAGGGCCCGATTCACCCCTCCACTTT
CASSEGPDSPLHF
>NA|TRBJ1-2|TRBV30|NA
TGTGCCTGGAGTTTCGACAGCGGTGGCTACACCTTC
CAWSFDSGGYTF
>NA|TRBJ2-2|TRBV27|TRBD1
TGTGCCAGCAGTTTGCGACAGGGATGGACCGGGGAGCTGTTTTTT
CASSLRQGWTGELFF
>few|TRBJ2-5|TRBV12-3/TRBV12-4|TRBD2
TGTGCCAGCTGCCCGGGTACTAGCGGGAGGGTAGGTGAGGAGACCCAGTACTTC
CASCPGTSGRVGEETQYF
>few|TRBJ2-7|TRBV12-3/TRBV12-4|TRBD2
TGTGCCAGCAGTTCTTTCGCGGGAGAACACGAGCAGTACTTC
CASSSFAGEHEQYF
>few|TRBJ2-7|TRBV29-1|NA
TGCAGCGCCCTGACAGCGCATGCTTACGAGCAGTACTTC
CSALTAHAYEQYF
>NA|TRBJ1-2|TRBV6-1|NA
TGTGCCGGGTCACAGGCGCACTATGGCTACACCTTC
CAGSQAHYGYTF